This T cell receptor (beta chain) derives from a study of blood T cell repertoires in COVID-19. About the study: Italy, Spain and the United States were the sources of the convalescent and acute COVID-19 samples.

Germline-derived CDR1 and CDR2 are SGHNT and YYREEE (reference sequence). Trimming removed 0 bases from V and 1 base from J, with 4 bases in between. This CDR3 is built from 13 residues. Sequenced by immunoSEQ multiplex PCR; TCRdb stores in-frame clones only, minus some. The sample carries 110,000 or so clones, about 85% recorded once. In Seattle, patients joined the study during active infection and were tracked longitudinally. Sequencing was performed on peripheral blood. The V gene is TRBV5-4, the J gene TRBJ1-2, with D hard to call. The TCR originated in a woman aged 60-70 years with COVID-19, enrolled during active disease. CDR3 DNA: TGTGCCAGCAGCTTGGTCGGTAACTATGGCTACACCTTC. Its protein is CASSLVGNYGYTF.